The TCR beta chain described here comes from a study of T cells expressing NK-cell markers. Study information: Sorted CD3+CD56-NKG2C+, CD3+CD56+NKG2C- and CD3+CD56+NKG2C+ T cells were the source of the TCR beta repertoires. Study findings and constraints: The dominant NKG2C+ clonotypes represented roughly 1.0-7.5% of CD8+ T cells in over 5 donors.

This CDR3 comprises 14 residues. Germline V CDR1 and CDR2: SQVTM, ANQGSEA. From the 5' RACE reads, TCRdb lists one entry per CDR3 protein and no DNA. This sample contains some 450,000 distinct CDR3 sequences. Turning to this clonotype: Its antigen is unidentified.

The chain uses TRBV29-1 and TRBJ2-5; TCRdb gives TRBD1 as the D gene, but with no DNA this cannot be confirmed. Sequences were obtained from blood T cells: a sorted CD56 or NKG2C T cell subset, CD4+ or CD8+ T cells, or bulk PBMC T cells (not recorded which). The sequence was obtained from a woman aged 18-70 years in good health. The chain's CDR3 is CSVEEGGRSPTQYF.